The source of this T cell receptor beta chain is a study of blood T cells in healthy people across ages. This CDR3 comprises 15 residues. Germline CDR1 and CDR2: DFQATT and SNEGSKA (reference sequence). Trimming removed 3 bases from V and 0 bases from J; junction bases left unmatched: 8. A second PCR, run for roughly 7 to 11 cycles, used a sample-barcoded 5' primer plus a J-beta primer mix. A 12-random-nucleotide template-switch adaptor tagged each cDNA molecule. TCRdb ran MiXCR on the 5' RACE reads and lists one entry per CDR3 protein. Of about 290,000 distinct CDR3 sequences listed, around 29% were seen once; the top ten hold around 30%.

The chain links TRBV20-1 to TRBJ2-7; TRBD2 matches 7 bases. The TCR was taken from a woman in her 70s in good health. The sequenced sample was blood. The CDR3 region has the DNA TGCAGTGCTAGGCACCTAGCGGAGAGCTCCTACGAGCAGTACTTC. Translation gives CSARHLAESSYEQYF.